This passage covers 6 T cell receptor beta chains from one sample sequenced in a study of cytomegalovirus exposure and HLA in healthy donors. The PCR ran on 60 Vbeta and 13 Jbeta primers. Sequencing was performed with immunoSEQ multiplex PCR; in TCRdb, only in-frame clones are kept and a portion is missing. The sample records 120,000 or so clones, approximately 83% being singletons. The sample taken for sequencing was PBMCs. These receptors originate from a woman in her thirties or forties in good health and CMV-seropositive.

The V gene is TRBV7-9, the J gene TRBJ1-2, with D possibly TRBD1 on 6 matching bases. The CDR3 totals 15 residues. V gave up 5 bases and J gave up 8 bases, with 21 bases separating them. The V gene's germline CDR1 is SEHNR and CDR2 FQNEAQ (reference sequence). CDR3 amino acids: CASSPGDGPGLGYTF. The CDR3 DNA sequence: TGTGCCAGCAGCCCAGGGGACGGACCAGGGCTGGGCTACACCTTC.

The chain's CDR3 is CASSQSVVREKLFF. CDR3 DNA: TGTGCCAGCAGCCAATCGGTGGTTCGGGAAAAACTGTTTTTT. The V gene is TRBV16, the J gene TRBJ1-4; D gene uncertain. V lost 0 bases, J lost 8 bases, and 10 bases lay in between. CDR1 is KGHSY and CDR2 is FQNENV in the germline V gene. The CDR3 runs 14 residues.

This clone was detected only once. The chain carries TRBV30 and TRBJ2-1, with TRBD2 matching 12 bases. Trimming cost V 3 bases and J 3 bases; bases outside gene matches: 6. CDR1 and CDR2 (germline): GTSNPN, SVGIG (reference sequence). The CDR3 extends over 16 amino acids. CDR3 nucleotide sequence: TGTGCCTGGAGACCCGGACTAGCGGGGAACTACAATGAGCAGTTCTTC. It yields the protein CAWRPGLAGNYNEQFF. The whole variable domain, remainder taken from reference TRBV30 and TRBJ2-1, is SQTIHQWPATLVQPVGSPLSLECTVEGTSNPNLYWYRQAAGRGLQLLFYSVGIGQISSEVPQNLSASRPQDRQFILSSKKLLLSDSGFYLCAWRPGLAGNYNEQFFGPGTRLTVL.

This chain connects TRBV6-5 to TRBJ1-1, with 12 bases identical to TRBD1. The CDR3 has 14 amino acids. Per germline, CDR1 MNHEY and CDR2 SVGAGI. The V gene end was trimmed by 6 bases and the J gene end by 4 bases; junction bases not matched to a gene: 3. The CDR3 region is CASSEGQGATEAFF. Written as DNA, the CDR3 is TGTGCCAGCAGCGAGGGACAGGGGGCCACTGAAGCTTTCTTT.

This clone has only a few counts. The V call is TRBV5-1, the J call TRBJ2-5, with D possibly matching TRBD2 (6 bases). V lost 6 bases and J lost 5, with 11 bases in between. Germline-derived CDR1 and CDR2 are SGHRS and YFSETQ. The CDR3 length is 12 residues. DNA for the CDR3: TGCGCCAGCAACCAAGGGAGGGAGACCCAGTACTTC. As protein: CASNQGRETQYF.

The rearrangement links TRBV4-1 to TRBJ2-7, with 10 bases matching TRBD2. CDR3 length equals 15 residues. The germline V gene has CDR1 MGHRA and CDR2 YSYEKL. V was clipped by 6 bases and J by 2 bases; unmatched bases: 7. The CDR3 DNA is TGCGCCAGCAGAATTCAGCGGGAGGGCCCCTACGAGCAGTACTTC. Encoded protein: CASRIQREGPYEQYF.